These T cell receptor beta chains were read from a single sample in a study of cytomegalovirus exposure and HLA in healthy donors. Measured with immunoSEQ multiplex PCR; TCRdb has only the in-frame clones, and not every one. The sample has some 150,000 clones; 55% to 75% are singletons. The sample was PBMCs. The receptor source for this set is a man aged 45-65 years in good health and CMV-seropositive. Each CDR3 is given with its conserved first and last residue. The D gene is left open where the match is weak. The size field is filled for only some rows; it gives once, few, many or a size class.

>TRBV7-8|TRBD1|TRBJ2-3|NA
CASSSDRVGTDTQYF
TGTGCCAGCAGCAGTGACAGGGTGGGGACAGATACGCAGTATTTT
>TRBV7-9|NA|TRBJ2-7|NA
CASSNPGGKRSYEQYF
TGTGCCAGCAGTAACCCCGGGGGAAAAAGATCCTACGAGCAGTACTTC
>TRBV7-6|NA|TRBJ2-3|few
CASRQEGDTQYF
TGTGCCAGTAGACAGGAAGGGGATACGCAGTATTTT
>TRBV4-3|NA|TRBJ1-5|NA
CASSQGLGNQPQHF
TGCGCCAGCAGCCAGGGGCTGGGAAATCAGCCCCAGCATTTT
>TRBV5-4|TRBD2|TRBJ2-1|NA
CASSTGLAQYNEQFF
TGTGCCAGCAGCACCGGACTAGCGCAGTACAATGAGCAGTTCTTC
>TRBV6-5|TRBD1|TRBJ1-5|NA
CATGPGQGYQPQHF
TGTGCCACCGGCCCGGGACAGGGATATCAGCCCCAGCATTTT
>TRBV29-1|NA|TRBJ1-5|NA
CSVAGQNNQPQHF
TGCAGCGTTGCGGGACAAAACAATCAGCCCCAGCATTTT
>TRBV4-1|NA|TRBJ1-4|few
CASSHPGHPNEKLFF
TGCGCCAGCAGCCATCCCGGACACCCTAATGAAAAACTGTTTTTT
>TRBV5-1|TRBD1|TRBJ2-3|once
CASSSRTGAALTTDTQYF
TGCGCCAGCAGCTCAAGGACAGGGGCCGCCCTTACCACAGATACGCAGTATTTT
>TRBV6-6|TRBD1|TRBJ1-4|once
CASSQGQNNEKLFF
TGTGCCAGCAGCCAGGGACAGAATAATGAAAAACTGTTTTTT
>TRBV4-1|NA|TRBJ1-1|NA
CASSQGAGNTEAFF
TGCGCCAGCAGCCAGGGGGCGGGGAACACTGAAGCTTTCTTT
>TRBV7-2|TRBD2|TRBJ2-3|NA
CASSPRSGSTGDTQYF
TGTGCCAGCAGCCCCCGGAGCGGGAGCACGGGAGATACGCAGTATTTT
>TRBV11-3|TRBD2|TRBJ2-2|NA
CASTLLAGLDTGELFF
TGTGCCAGCACCTTACTAGCGGGGTTAGACACCGGGGAGCTGTTTTTT
>TRBV13|NA|TRBJ1-1|NA
CASSMEGTEAFF
TGTGCCAGTTCGATGGAGGGGACTGAAGCTTTCTTT
>TRBV29-1|TRBD1|TRBJ1-2|NA
CSVDQGAPYGYTF
TGCAGCGTTGATCAGGGGGCGCCGTATGGCTACACCTTC
>TRBV5-1|TRBD1|TRBJ2-7|NA
CASRPTGFFSYEQYF
TGCGCCAGCAGGCCGACAGGGTTTTTTTCCTACGAGCAGTACTTC
>TRBV11-3|NA|TRBJ1-1|few
CASSREEAFF
TGTGCCAGCTCCCGGGAGGAAGCTTTCTTT
>TRBV11-2|TRBD1|TRBJ1-6|NA
CASRSRDRGSNSPLHF
TGTGCCAGCAGGAGCCGGGACAGGGGAAGCAATTCACCCCTCCACTTT
>TRBV4-1|TRBD2|TRBJ2-1|NA
CASSQGRQAGGRYNEQFF
TGCGCCAGCAGCCAGGGGCGTCAAGCGGGGGGGCGATACAATGAGCAGTTCTTC
>TRBV6-1|TRBD1|TRBJ1-5|NA
CASSAPFGQGPSQPQHF
TGTGCCAGCAGTGCACCCTTTGGACAGGGGCCGAGTCAGCCCCAGCATTTT
>TRBV6-4|NA|TRBJ2-7|NA
CARTQGPAYEQYF
TGTGCCAGGACACAGGGACCAGCCTACGAGCAGTACTTC
>TRBV6-1|TRBD1|TRBJ2-5|NA
CASSEGTGCDF
TGTGCCAGCAGTGAAGGGACAGGGTGTGACTTC